Listed below are T cell receptor beta chains from one sample, sequenced in a study of blood T cells in healthy people across ages. TCRdb itself ran the 5' RACE reads through MiXCR, one entry per CDR3 protein. The table has 800,000 to 1,300,000 distinct CDR3 sequences, roughly 24% seen once. The same sample was also used in a study of T cells of mothers and their children.

The sequencing sample was made of blood. The receptor set was obtained from a girl aged 2-10 years in good health. Each CDR3 is given with its conserved first and last residue. D genes are given only for firm matches. Size is omitted from some rows. Given values are once, few, many or a class for expanded clones.

TGTGCCAGCAGTTGGGTTGGACCAGGCACAGATACGCAGTATTTT	CASSWVGPGTDTQYF	few	.	TRBV6-5	TRBJ2-3
TGCAGTGCTGGGCTAGGGAGAAGCGGGGCCCTACTACTCTACGAGCAGTACTTC	CSAGLGRSGALLLYEQYF	few	TRBD2	TRBV20-1	TRBJ2-7
TGTGCCAGCAGCTTAGCAGGCAGTAGTAGTCAAGAGACCCAGTACTTC	CASSLAGSSSQETQYF	.	.	TRBV7-9	TRBJ2-5
TGTGCCAGCAGCTTAGGGACAACGAGTGAAAAACTGTTTTTT	CASSLGTTSEKLFF	few	.	TRBV11-2	TRBJ1-4
TGTGCCAGCAGCCCGGAAGGTACGGAGACCCAGTACTTC	CASSPEGTETQYF	few	.	TRBV9	TRBJ2-5
TGCAGCGTTTTATTAGACCGCGAGAGCACAGATACGCAGTATTTT	CSVLLDRESTDTQYF	.	.	TRBV29-1	TRBJ2-3
TGCAGTGCTTTACTAGCGGGAGGTGCAGATACGCAGTATTTT	CSALLAGGADTQYF	few	TRBD2	TRBV20-1	TRBJ2-3
TGTGCCAGCAGTTACACGGATCGCAATCAGCCCCAGCATTTT	CASSYTDRNQPQHF	.	.	TRBV6-6	TRBJ1-5
TGTGCCAGCAGCCCAGGGGTGACTAATGAAAAACTGTTTTTT	CASSPGVTNEKLFF	few	.	TRBV7-2	TRBJ1-4
TGTGCCATCACGGACTCTCACAACAATGAGCAGTTCTTC	CAITDSHNNEQFF	.	.	TRBV10-3	TRBJ2-1
TGTGCCATCGGAGCGACAGAAGCCAACGTCCTGACTTTC	CAIGATEANVLTF	.	.	TRBV10-3	TRBJ2-6
TGCAGCGTTGAAGGAGGGAACGGCGAGCAGTACTTC	CSVEGGNGEQYF	few	.	TRBV29-1	TRBJ2-7
TGTGCCAGCAGTGAAGGACTTGGTACGCAGTATTTT	CASSEGLGTQYF	few	.	TRBV6-1	TRBJ2-3
TGTGCCAGCTCACCACTACCCCTCCGCTCTGGAAACACCATATATTTT	CASSPLPLRSGNTIYF	.	.	TRBV18	TRBJ1-3
TGCGCCAGCAGCTTCCTGGACAGGGATGGCATTCAGTACTTC	CASSFLDRDGIQYF	.	TRBD1	TRBV7-9	TRBJ2-4
TGCGCCAGCAGCTCAACGGAGGCTGGGGCCAACGTCCTGACTTTC	CASSSTEAGANVLTF	.	.	TRBV5-1	TRBJ2-6
TGCAGCGGTGGGGACACCCTCCAAGAGACCCAGTACTTC	CSGGDTLQETQYF	once	.	TRBV29-1	TRBJ2-5
TGTGCCAGCAGCTTAACGACTAGAATTGGTGACGAGCAGTACTTC	CASSLTTRIGDEQYF	.	.	TRBV3-1	TRBJ2-7
TGTGCCAGCAGCTCTACGGGCGGGATCACAGATACGCAGTATTTT	CASSSTGGITDTQYF	.	.	TRBV7-9	TRBJ2-3
TGCGCCAGCAGCCAAGGATACTCTAGCCACGGGGAACTGTTTTTT	CASSQGYSSHGELFF	.	.	TRBV4-3	TRBJ2-2
TGCAGTGCTAGAGCGAGCAGGGGCCGTCTTGAGGAGCAGTACTTC	CSARASRGRLEEQYF	.	.	TRBV20-1	TRBJ2-7
TGTGCCAGCAGTGAAGCGTCCTCGTATGGCTACACCTTC	CASSEASSYGYTF	.	.	TRBV6-1	TRBJ1-2
TGTGCCAGCAGTTCTCGACTAGCGGGGTTACAAGAGACCCAGTACTTC	CASSSRLAGLQETQYF	few	TRBD2	TRBV12-3/TRBV12-4	TRBJ2-5
TGCGCCAGCAGCCCCGGAACCGGGACAGGGGGCAAGCATTTT	CASSPGTGTGGKHF	.	TRBD1	TRBV5-1	TRBJ1-5
TGTGCCAGCAGCCGGACGTTCCCCGGGGAGCTGTTTTTT	CASSRTFPGELFF	few	.	TRBV28	TRBJ2-2
TGTGCCAGCAGCCATCAGACAATGGGGCAGTTCTTC	CASSHQTMGQFF	.	.	TRBV3-1	TRBJ2-1
TGTGCCACTAGCCGAGGGCAGGAAGAGACCCAGTACTTC	CATSRGQEETQYF	.	.	TRBV10-3	TRBJ2-5
TGTGCCAGCTGCTCTAGTAGCTTCGAGCAGTACTTC	CASCSSSFEQYF	.	.	TRBV28	TRBJ2-7
TGCGCCAGCAGCTCCCAGGGGGGACCCTCTGGGGCCAACGTCCTGACTTTC	CASSSQGGPSGANVLTF	.	.	TRBV5-1	TRBJ2-6
TGTGCCAGCAGTGACTCAGACCCAGATACGCAGTATTTT	CASSDSDPDTQYF	.	.	TRBV6-1	TRBJ2-3
TGTGCCAGCACCAAATCCGACACAGATACGCAGTATTTT	CASTKSDTDTQYF	few	.	TRBV12-3/TRBV12-4	TRBJ2-3